This T cell receptor beta chain appears in the sequencing data of a study of CD8 T cells in Susac syndrome. The length of the CDR3 is 13 residues. Deletions cut 5 bases from V and 4 bases from J, with 11 bases between. In germline, CDR1 is SGHTA, CDR2 FQGNSA. The RNA input was roughly 0.5 to 1 ug, and it was reverse transcribed with random hexamers. MiXCR, run by TCRdb on the immunoSEQ multiplex PCR reads, gives a single entry per CDR3 protein. The table records around 130,000 distinct CDR3 sequences, about 95% of them present only once. Sequencing was done on a sample of CD4+ T cells from PBMCs. The gene calls are TRBV7-2 and TRBJ1-2, with D possibly being TRBD1 (5 bases). This sequence was found in a human donor in good health. The CDR3, as DNA: TGTGCCAGCAGCCGGGACTCCTTCTATGGCTACACCTTC. It yields the protein CASSRDSFYGYTF.